The 10 T cell receptor beta chains reported below all come from one sample, sequenced in a study of blood T cell repertoires in COVID-19. The protocol was immunoSEQ multiplex PCR, while the TCRdb copy is restricted to in-frame clones and leaves out a portion. The table shows roughly 96,000 clones, with about 80% occurring only once. Sequenced: peripheral blood. Receptors were obtained from a man aged 55 to 70 with acute or convalescent COVID-19.

The genes are TRBV4-3 and TRBJ2-4; 10 positions match TRBD2. The junction had 4 bases not matched to a gene; V was cut back by 2 bases and J by 3 bases. The germline V gene has CDR1 LGHNA and CDR2 YSLEER. The CDR3 sequence is 16 residues long. The CDR3 nucleotides read TGCGCCAGCAGCCAATCTAGCGGGAGAGGCAAAAACATTCAGTACTTC. This sequence encodes CASSQSSGRGKNIQYF.

J is TRBJ2-1 and V is TRBV19; TRBD1 might be the D (6 bases). The germline CDR1 and CDR2 sequences are LNHDA and SQIVND (reference sequence). The CDR3 is 16 residues long. V dropped 6 bases and J dropped 3 bases, with 18 bases sitting between them. In DNA, the CDR3 is TGTGCCAGTAGAGGTTTGGCAGGGGACGGCTACAATGAGCAGTTCTTC. It translates to CASRGLAGDGYNEQFF.

This chain connects TRBV18 to TRBJ2-1; 13 bases agree with TRBD2. Germline V lookup: CDR1 KGHSH, CDR2 LQKENI. Germline trimming cut 5 bases from V and 5 bases from J; bases unmatched to any gene: 12. The CDR3 has 18 residues. CDR3 sequence: CASSSQLGGLAGHNEQFF. For the CDR3, the DNA is TGTGCCAGCTCATCTCAGCTTGGGGGACTAGCGGGGCACAATGAGCAGTTCTTC.

The rearrangement joins TRBV19 to TRBJ2-7; TRBD1 matches at 10 bases. The CDR3 covers 14 residues. The junction had 4 bases not matched to a gene; V was cut back by 1 base and J by 7 bases. Germline assignment: CDR1 LNHDA and CDR2 SQIVND (reference sequence). The CDR3 DNA sequence: TGTGCCAGTAGTATAGTGACAGGGGGCAGGGAGCAGTACGTC. Translated: CASSIVTGGREQYV.

This rearrangement joins TRBV2 to TRBJ1-2, with D perhaps matching TRBD1 (5 bases). This CDR3 has 14 amino acids. Trimming took 8 bases from V and 2 from J, leaving 15 bases between them. Germline V gives CDR1 SNHLY, CDR2 FYNNEI. The CDR3 nucleotides read TGTGCCAGCTCCAGGGAAAGGGGAAACTATGGCTACACCTTC. Translating gives CASSRERGNYGYTF.

This chain uses TRBV18 with TRBJ1-4, with D perhaps TRBD1 (6 bases). The V gene's germline CDR1 is KGHSH and CDR2 LQKENI. This CDR3 region has 15 residues. V lost 6 bases, J lost 6 bases, and 17 bases lay in between. The CDR3 region has the DNA TGTGCCAGCTCCCCCGGGGACACGGTAGATGAAAAACTGTTTTTT. Its translation is CASSPGDTVDEKLFF.

The gene calls are TRBV7-2 and TRBJ2-2; 8 bases fit TRBD2. Germline values: CDR1 SGHTA, CDR2 FQGNSA. CDR3 length: 15 residues. J lost 1 base, V lost 7 bases, and 5 bases had no gene match. CDR3 sequence (DNA): TGTGCCAGCAACACGGGGGGGAGGAACACCGGGGAGCTGTTTTTT. Amino acids: CASNTGGRNTGELFF.

This CDR3 is CAPSLLAGVGETQYF. The CDR3 bases are TGTGCCCCCAGCTTGCTAGCGGGAGTGGGAGAGACCCAGTACTTC. V is TRBV3-1 (or the pseudogene TRBV3-2) and J is TRBJ2-5; 10 nucleotides line up with TRBD2. The germline V gene has CDR1 LGHDT and CDR2 YNNKEL (reference sequence). V gave up 11 bases and J gave up 4 bases; unmatched junction bases: 13. The CDR3 extends over 15 amino acids.

This chain joins TRBV6-5 and TRBJ2-1, with a weak D call TRBD2 (6 bases). The CDR3 extends over 16 amino acids. The germline V and J ends were trimmed by 2 bases and 0 bases, with 11 bases remaining between them. Germline CDR1 is MNHEY and CDR2 is SVGAGI. The CDR3 region has the DNA TGTGCCAGCAGTTACGAAGTCGGGGGCTCCTACAATGAGCAGTTCTTC. It yields the protein CASSYEVGGSYNEQFF.

The V gene is TRBV7-2, the J gene TRBJ2-3; 16 bases are shared with TRBD2. J gave up 2 bases and V 6 bases, and 11 bases lay outside the gene matches. CDR1 and CDR2 (germline): SGHTA, FQGNSA. This CDR3 region has 19 residues. DNA of the CDR3: TGTGCCAGCAGTATTAGGGGGACTAGCGGGAGGGGCTCCACAGATACGCAGTATTTT. Encoded protein: CASSIRGTSGRGSTDTQYF.